The 30 T cell receptor beta chains listed next were all sequenced from one sample in a study of shared clonotypes between healthy human individuals. CD45RO negativity and positive selection for CCR7 defined naive CD8 cells, a population that excluded terminally differentiated effector memory CD45RA+ cells. Sequencing used immunoSEQ multiplex PCR; TCRdb keeps in-frame clones, though not all of them. In the table there are 800,000 to 950,000 clones, 90% to 97% of which are singletons. Sequencing was done on a sample of naive CD8+ T cells sorted from blood. These receptors came from a man aged 25 to 40 in good health.

CDR3 in amino acids: CAISEGVREAFF. Written as DNA, the CDR3 is TGTGCCATCAGTGAGGGGGTTAGGGAAGCTTTCTTT. The rearrangement joins TRBV10-3 to TRBJ1-1, with D unresolved. Germline values: CDR1 ENHRY, CDR2 SYGVKD. CDR3 size: 12 residues. Deletions cut 2 bases from V and 8 bases from J, with 9 bases between.

The genes are TRBV5-1 and TRBJ1-1; D is possibly TRBD1 (6 bases). CDR3 length: 15 amino acids. Germline assignment: CDR1 SGHRS and CDR2 YFSETQ. The V gene lost 4 bases and the J gene lost 3 bases, with 16 bases spanning the gap. The CDR3 here is CASSVTQGMDTEAFF. In DNA form, the CDR3 reads TGCGCCAGCAGCGTTACACAGGGTATGGACACTGAAGCTTTCTTT.

This clone was seen a single time. The rearrangement uses TRBV28 and TRBJ2-5; 7 bases are shared with TRBD2. Germline-derived CDR1 and CDR2 are MDHEN and SYDVKM. The CDR3 loop spans 14 amino acids. The V gene end was trimmed by 5 bases and the J gene end by 0 bases; junction bases not matched to a gene: 3. This chain's CDR3 is CASSVAGDQETQYF. DNA of the CDR3: TGTGCCAGCAGTGTTGCGGGAGACCAAGAGACCCAGTACTTC.

CDR3 coding DNA: TGCGCCAGCAAGGACAGGGGGGCCACTGAAGCTTTCTTT. Encoded protein: CASKDRGATEAFF. The V gene is TRBV10-1, the J gene TRBJ1-1; TRBD1 aligns across 10 bases. The germline V gene has CDR1 WNHNN and CDR2 SYGVQD (reference sequence). This CDR3 region has 13 residues. V gave up 7 bases and J gave up 4 bases; unmatched junction bases: 3.

This chain connects TRBV27 to TRBJ2-7, with 7 positions matching TRBD2. Germline V lookup: CDR1 MNHEY, CDR2 SMNVEV (reference sequence). J gave up 6 bases and V 6 bases, and 14 bases lay outside the gene matches. This CDR3 region has 15 residues. CDR3 nucleotide sequence: TGTGCCAGCAGCCCACTAGGCGGGAGTGTTGGCGAGCAGTACTTC. Protein: CASSPLGGSVGEQYF.

V usage is TRBV9 and J usage is TRBJ2-3, with D tentatively TRBD2 (6 bases). The V gene's germline CDR1 is SGDLS and CDR2 YYNGEE. CDR3 size: 15 residues. Deletions cut 0 bases from V and 7 bases from J, with 15 bases between. This CDR3 reads CASSVGTIDTNTQYF. CDR3 nucleotides: TGTGCCAGCAGCGTAGGGACTATTGATACGAATACGCAGTATTTT. Using reference TRBV9 and TRBJ2-3 for the parts outside the CDR3, the full variable domain is DSGVTQTPKHLITATGQRVTLRCSPRSGDLSVYWYQQSLDQGLQFLIQYYNGEERAKGNILERFSAQQFPDLHSELNLSSLELGDSALYFCASSVGTIDTNTQYFGPGTRLTVL.

This clone appeared a single time. The V gene is TRBV14, the J gene TRBJ1-1; D uncertain. Trimming cost V 0 bases and J 5 bases, with 10 bases left between them. Germline V gene lookup returns CDR1 SGHDN and CDR2 FVKESK. The length of the CDR3 is 14 residues. CDR3 coding DNA: TGTGCCAGCAGCCAAGATCTAGTATGGACTGAAGCTTTCTTT. The encoded protein is CASSQDLVWTEAFF. Combining the CDR3 with reference TRBV14 and TRBJ1-1 gives the whole variable domain EAGVTQFPSHSVIEKGQTVTLRCDPISGHDNLYWYRRVMGKEIKFLLHFVKESKQDESGMPNNRFLAERTGGTYSTLKVQPAELEDSGVYFCASSQDLVWTEAFFGQGTRLTVV.

The J gene is TRBJ2-7, the V gene TRBV29-1, with D hard to call. The germline gives CDR1 SQVTM, CDR2 ANQGSEA. CDR3 size: 11 residues. The V gene lost 2 bases and the J gene lost 6 bases, with 8 bases spanning the gap. The CDR3 DNA sequence: TGCAGCGTTGAACTGGAAAGCGAGCAGTACTTC. This sequence encodes CSVELESEQYF.

This clone was observed a handful of times. This chain joins TRBV9 and TRBJ2-7, with 8 bases aligning to TRBD2. CDR3 length equals 14 residues. Losses at the gene ends were 4 bases for V and 0 bases for J; bases not matched to a gene: 3. Germline loops: CDR1 SGDLS, CDR2 YYNGEE. The CDR3 coding sequence is TGTGCCAGCAGCCGGGAGGGGAACTCCTACGAGCAGTACTTC. Translated: CASSREGNSYEQYF.

The chain uses TRBV7-8 and TRBJ1-2; D remains ambiguous. The CDR3 extends over 15 amino acids. Trimming removed 5 bases from V and 4 bases from J, with 17 bases in between. CDR1 and CDR2 (germline): SGHVS, FQNEAQ. The CDR3 DNA reads TGTGCCAGCAGCCCCTTGGAGGCACTGCTCTATGGCTACACCTTC. As protein: CASSPLEALLYGYTF.

This chain links TRBV2 with TRBJ2-7; D gene ambiguous. Trimming cost V 5 bases and J 2 bases, with 16 bases left between them. This CDR3 comprises 15 residues. CDR1 and CDR2 (germline): SNHLY, FYNNEI. In nucleotides, the CDR3 is TGTGCCAGCAGTAAGGACGGAGTGGCAACCTACGAGCAGTACTTC. Amino acids: CASSKDGVATYEQYF.

For this clone: Other DNA sequences from this sample encode an identical CDR3 as well. The chain is built from TRBV6-5 and TRBJ1-1; D is unclear. V lost 3 bases and J 1 base, leaving 6 bases between the germline ends. The germline V gene encodes CDR1 MNHEY and CDR2 SVGAGI. This CDR3 has 13 amino acids. The CDR3, as DNA: TGTGCCAGCAGTTATTCTTGGAACACTGAAGCTTTCTTT. Translating gives CASSYSWNTEAFF.

V is TRBV29-1 and J is TRBJ2-3; the match to TRBD2 covers 7 bases. V dropped 4 bases and J dropped 4; count of bases not matched to a gene: 8. Germline values: CDR1 SQVTM, CDR2 ANQGSEA. The CDR3 covers 14 residues. The DNA for the CDR3 is TGCAGCGTTGGGTGGACGGGAGGCTCAGATACGCAGTATTTT. Its translation: CSVGWTGGSDTQYF.

The V call is TRBV7-9, the J call TRBJ1-1; no firm D call. The CDR3 consists of 12 residues. V shed 3 bases and J shed 0 bases, with 2 bases lying between them. The germline V gene encodes CDR1 SEHNR and CDR2 FQNEAQ (reference sequence). As DNA, the CDR3 is TGTGCCAGCAGCTTTATGAACACTGAAGCTTTCTTT. It codes for CASSFMNTEAFF.

The gene calls are TRBV14 and TRBJ2-7, with TRBD2 matching 7 bases. This CDR3 is 16 amino acids long. V lost 0 bases, J lost 4 bases, and 9 bases stayed unmatched. Germline V gene data show CDR1 as SGHDN and CDR2 as FVKESK. DNA for the CDR3: TGTGCCAGCAGCCAAGATCGTGGCGGGAGTAGTTACGAGCAGTACTTC. Its protein is CASSQDRGGSSYEQYF.

This clone was observed a single time. The chain combines TRBV5-1 with TRBJ2-3, with D possibly matching TRBD2 (5 bases). Trimming left V 6 bases short and J 1 base short, with 15 bases between. Germline V lookup: CDR1 SGHRS, CDR2 YFSETQ. This CDR3 is 15 amino acids long. The chain's CDR3 is CASTNGLSGTDTQYF. In DNA form, the CDR3 reads TGCGCCAGCACAAACGGACTCTCTGGCACAGATACGCAGTATTTT.

The chain recombines TRBV30 with TRBJ1-2, with a weak D call TRBD1 (6 bases). With 3 bases removed from V and 7 bases from J, the gap between germline ends came to 21 bases. The germline V gene has CDR1 GTSNPN and CDR2 SVGIG (reference sequence). The CDR3 runs 15 residues. The CDR3 DNA sequence: TGTGCCTGGAGGGAGGCCGGGACATCGGTTCCTGGCTACACCTTC. This translates into CAWREAGTSVPGYTF.

This sequence joins TRBV6-5 and TRBJ2-2; 12 bases align to TRBD2. The CDR3 contains 16 residues. V gave up 4 bases and J gave up 6 bases; unmatched junction bases: 6. Germline CDR1 reads MNHEY; CDR2 reads SVGAGI. In DNA form, the CDR3 reads TGTGCCAGCAGTTCTAGCGGGAGGGCCCCCGCCGGGGAGCTGTTTTTT. This translates into CASSSSGRAPAGELFF.

The genes are TRBV27 and TRBJ2-7, with D perhaps being TRBD1 or TRBD2 (5 bases each). CDR3 length: 14 amino acids. The ends were cut back, 7 bases at V and 2 bases at J, with 15 bases in the middle. Germline V lookup: CDR1 MNHEY, CDR2 SMNVEV (reference sequence). CDR3 nucleotides: TGTGCCAGCACCCAGGAATGGGGGACCTACGAGCAGTACTTC. Translated: CASTQEWGTYEQYF.

The V gene is TRBV29-1, the J gene TRBJ2-7, with D perhaps matching TRBD2 (5 bases). Trimming took off 4 bases at V and 3 bases at J, with 13 bases between the two ends. In germline, CDR1 is SQVTM, CDR2 ANQGSEA. The CDR3 is 13 residues long. The CDR3 loop reads CSVVVRTSYEQYF. Written as DNA, the CDR3 is TGCAGCGTTGTGGTCCGTACTAGCTACGAGCAGTACTTC.

The chain uses TRBV15 and TRBJ2-7; 8 nucleotides agree with TRBD2. Looked up from germline, CDR1 is LNHNV and CDR2 is YYDKDF (reference sequence). The CDR3 totals 19 residues. The V gene end was trimmed by 0 bases and the J gene end by 0 bases; junction bases not matched to a gene: 13. The CDR3 DNA reads as TGTGCCACCAGCAGAGATTTCCGGCAACTAGCGGACCGCTCCTACGAGCAGTACTTC. It specifies CATSRDFRQLADRSYEQYF. The full variable domain, with the rest looked up from reference TRBV15 and TRBJ2-7, is DAMVIQNPRYQVTQFGKPVTLSCSQTLNHNVMYWYQQKSSQAPKLLFHYYDKDFNNEADTPDNFQSRRPNTSFCFLDIRSPGLGDTAMYLCATSRDFRQLADRSYEQYFGPGTRLTVT.

The chain recombines TRBV10-3 with TRBJ2-7; D ambiguous. The CDR3 extends over 13 amino acids. V dropped 2 bases and J dropped 3 bases, with 8 bases sitting between them. Germline CDR1 is ENHRY and CDR2 is SYGVKD. The CDR3 region is CAISETDNYEQYF. CDR3 nucleotides: TGTGCCATCAGTGAGACTGACAACTACGAGCAGTACTTC.

The chain combines TRBV4-1 with TRBJ1-5; D is perhaps TRBD1 (5 bases). The V and J ends lost 0 bases and 5 bases respectively, with 11 bases between them. CDR1 is MGHRA and CDR2 is YSYEKL in the germline V gene. The length of the CDR3 is 15 residues. CDR3 region: CASSQDRQSDQPQHF. CDR3 DNA sequence: TGCGCCAGCAGCCAAGACCGACAGTCCGATCAGCCCCAGCATTTT.

V usage is TRBV7-6 and J usage is TRBJ2-1; TRBD1 matches at 11 bases. The germline V gene encodes CDR1 SGHVS and CDR2 FNYEAQ. Trimming at V came to 4 bases and at J to 2 bases, leaving 10 bases not matched to a gene. This CDR3 comprises 18 residues. CDR3 residues: CASSSLWPGQGAYNEQFF. In DNA, the CDR3 is TGTGCCAGCAGCTCTTTATGGCCGGGACAGGGGGCCTACAATGAGCAGTTCTTC. Based on the CDR3 plus reference TRBV7-6 and TRBJ2-1, the full variable domain is GAGVSQSPRYKVTKRGQDVALRCDPISGHVSLYWYRQALGQGPEFLTYFNYEAQQDKSGLPNDRFSAERPEGSISTLTIQRTEQRDSAMYRCASSSLWPGQGAYNEQFFGPGTRLTVL.

This chain links TRBV4-2 with TRBJ2-1; 12 bases map to TRBD2. V shed 4 bases and J 1 base; nucleotides not matched to a gene: 8. Germline V gene sequence: CDR1 LGHNA, CDR2 YNFKEQ. There are 18 residues in the CDR3. The CDR3 protein is CASSRASGRAPSYNEQFF. The CDR3, as DNA: TGTGCCAGCAGCCGGGCTAGCGGGAGGGCCCCTTCCTACAATGAGCAGTTCTTC.

J is TRBJ1-2 and V is TRBV7-2; D is uncertain. Trimming took 2 bases from V and 6 from J, leaving 7 bases between them. The CDR3 totals 12 residues. The germline V gene has CDR1 SGHTA and CDR2 FQGNSA. CDR3 sequence reads: CASSLRGDGYTF. The CDR3 bases are TGTGCCAGCAGCTTACGGGGTGATGGCTACACCTTC.

The chain joins TRBV7-8 to TRBJ2-2; a possible D gene is TRBD1 (5 bases). This CDR3 comprises 17 residues. Germline V gene sequence: CDR1 SGHVS, CDR2 FQNEAQ. The V and J ends lost 1 base and 0 bases respectively, with 12 bases between them. CDR3 in amino acids: CASSLVVAGSNTGELFF. CDR3 nucleotides: TGTGCCAGCAGCTTAGTTGTGGCAGGGTCGAACACCGGGGAGCTGTTTTTT.

The rearrangement uses TRBV11-3 and TRBJ2-3; possible D gene TRBD2, 5 bases. CDR1 is SGHNT, CDR2 YENEEA, per germline. The CDR3 is made up of 15 amino acids. V dropped 5 bases and J dropped 0 bases, with 12 bases sitting between them. The CDR3 DNA reads TGTGCCAGCAGCCCGCTCGGGGAGAGCACAGATACGCAGTATTTT. It specifies CASSPLGESTDTQYF. Together with reference TRBV11-3 and TRBJ2-3, the CDR3 gives the full variable domain: EAGVVQSPRYKIIEKKQPVAFWCNPISGHNTLYWYLQNLGQGPELLIRYENEEAVDDSQLPKDRFSAERLKGVDSTLKIQPAELGDSAVYLCASSPLGESTDTQYFGPGTRLTVL.

The rearrangement links TRBV5-4 to TRBJ2-7; a possible D gene is TRBD2 (6 bases). Trimming took off 0 bases at V and 6 bases at J, with 16 bases between the two ends. This CDR3 comprises 15 residues. Germline values: CDR1 SGHNT, CDR2 YYREEE (reference sequence). CDR3 sequence reads: CASSLDGGLIFEQYF. CDR3 nucleotide sequence: TGTGCCAGCAGCTTGGATGGGGGACTCATATTCGAGCAGTACTTC.

V usage is TRBV2 and J usage is TRBJ2-1; 7 bases are shared with TRBD2. The junction had 1 base not matched to a gene; V was cut back by 2 bases and J by 0 bases. Germline lookup yields CDR1 SNHLY and CDR2 FYNNEI. The CDR3 covers 15 residues. CDR3 coding DNA: TGTGCCAGCAGTGAAACGGGGGGCTCCTACAATGAGCAGTTCTTC. This encodes CASSETGGSYNEQFF.